This T cell receptor beta chain is drawn from a study of cytomegalovirus exposure and HLA in healthy donors. This CDR3 has 14 amino acids. Germline V gives CDR1 SQVTM, CDR2 ANQGSEA. The V and J ends lost 4 bases and 4 bases, in that order; junction bases with no gene match: 3. The PCR used 60 Vbeta and 13 Jbeta primers. Clones were sequenced by immunoSEQ multiplex PCR, and TCRdb holds only the in-frame ones, with some missing. The sample includes more than 95,000 clones, 77% seen only once; the top ten take roughly 4.5%. The rearrangement joins TRBV29-1 to TRBJ2-6; 8 bases line up with TRBD1. The material sequenced was PBMCs. The TCR comes from a man aged 45 to 65 in good health and CMV-seropositive. For the CDR3, the DNA is TGCAGCGTTGGGCAGGGGGCAGGGGCCAACGTCCTGACTTTC. This gives the protein CSVGQGAGANVLTF. The whole variable domain, filled in from reference TRBV29-1 and TRBJ2-6, reads SAVISQKPSRDICQRGTSLTIQCQVDSQVTMMFWYRQQPGQSLTLIATANQGSEATYESGFVIDKFPISRPNLTFSTLTVSNMSPEDSSIYLCSVGQGAGANVLTFGAGSRLTVL.